Listed below are T cell receptor beta chains from one sample, sequenced in a study of T-cell memory formation after mild COVID-19. TCRdb called the 5' RACE reads again in MiXCR, with one record for every CDR3 protein. The data contain 350,000 or so distinct CDR3 sequences, 20% to 25% of them seen just once; the ten biggest clones take up around a fifth. Sequencing was carried out using PBMCs or a T cell subset sorted from them (not recorded which). The receptors derive from a young man who had mild COVID-19 (a few samples of this study predate the infection). Cell type and time point are not known. The CDR3 runs from the conserved cysteine through the conserved F or W. A D gene is named only where the DNA matches it firmly. Not every row has a clone size; where given, it reads once, few, many or a size class.

V gene: TRBV6-5; D gene: .; J gene: TRBJ2-5; clone size: few; CDR3 protein: CASSYSSHQETQYF; CDR3 DNA: TGTGCCAGCAGTTACTCCAGCCACCAAGAGACCCAGTACTTC
V gene: TRBV20-1; D gene: .; J gene: TRBJ1-2; clone size: .; CDR3 protein: CSASSTGEGYYGYTF; CDR3 DNA: TGCAGTGCCTCAAGTACAGGCGAGGGGTACTATGGCTACACCTTC
V gene: TRBV15; D gene: .; J gene: TRBJ1-1; clone size: few; CDR3 protein: CATSRKSGVLTEAFF; CDR3 DNA: TGTGCCACCAGCAGAAAGTCAGGGGTTTTGACTGAAGCTTTCTTT
V gene: TRBV10-3; D gene: TRBD1; J gene: TRBJ1-5; clone size: .; CDR3 protein: CAIFPGTGLNQPQHF; CDR3 DNA: TGTGCCATCTTTCCCGGGACAGGGCTCAATCAGCCCCAGCATTTT
V gene: TRBV7-3; D gene: TRBD2; J gene: TRBJ2-1; clone size: .; CDR3 protein: CASSRRLAAYNEQFF; CDR3 DNA: TGTGCCAGCAGCCGCCGACTAGCGGCGTACAATGAGCAGTTCTTC
V gene: TRBV20-1; D gene: .; J gene: TRBJ1-5; clone size: few; CDR3 protein: CSARVGVSNQPQHF; CDR3 DNA: TGCAGTGCTAGAGTAGGGGTGAGCAATCAGCCCCAGCATTTT
V gene: TRBV10-3; D gene: .; J gene: TRBJ2-2; clone size: few; CDR3 protein: CAIRGDAGRYTGELFF; CDR3 DNA: TGTGCCATCAGGGGTGACGCAGGGCGGTACACCGGGGAGCTGTTTTTT
V gene: TRBV5-1; D gene: TRBD1; J gene: TRBJ1-1; clone size: few; CDR3 protein: CASSLSGQGASEAFF; CDR3 DNA: TGCGCCAGCAGCTTATCGGGACAGGGGGCGAGTGAAGCTTTCTTT
V gene: TRBV27; D gene: TRBD1; J gene: TRBJ2-6; clone size: few; CDR3 protein: CASSRAFLGTGLIGGANVLTF; CDR3 DNA: TGTGCCAGCAGTCGCGCATTTCTTGGGACAGGGCTCATCGGAGGGGCCAACGTCCTGACTTTC
V gene: TRBV20-1; D gene: TRBD1; J gene: TRBJ2-5; clone size: .; CDR3 protein: CSASPVQGVRAETQYF; CDR3 DNA: TGCAGTGCTAGCCCCGTTCAGGGGGTCCGGGCGGAGACCCAGTACTTC
V gene: TRBV27; D gene: .; J gene: TRBJ2-5; clone size: .; CDR3 protein: CASSRQEGTQYF; CDR3 DNA: TGTGCCAGCAGTCGACAGGAGGGGACCCAGTACTTC
V gene: TRBV28; D gene: .; J gene: TRBJ2-2; clone size: .; CDR3 protein: CASSWAPGTGELFF; CDR3 DNA: TGTGCCAGCAGTTGGGCCCCAGGTACCGGGGAGCTGTTTTTT
V gene: TRBV6-5; D gene: .; J gene: TRBJ1-5; clone size: .; CDR3 protein: CASSRLGNYQPQHF; CDR3 DNA: TGTGCCAGCAGTCGGCTTGGAAACTATCAGCCCCAGCATTTT
V gene: TRBV14; D gene: .; J gene: TRBJ2-3; clone size: few; CDR3 protein: CASSRDRTQYF; CDR3 DNA: TGTGCCAGCAGCCGGGATCGTACGCAGTATTTT
V gene: TRBV5-1; D gene: TRBD1; J gene: TRBJ1-3; clone size: many; CDR3 protein: CASSQGQGAGNTIYF; CDR3 DNA: TGCGCCAGCAGCCAGGGACAGGGAGCTGGAAACACCATATATTTT
V gene: TRBV7-9; D gene: .; J gene: TRBJ2-3; clone size: .; CDR3 protein: CASRQTGGDTQYF; CDR3 DNA: TGTGCCAGCAGACAGACCGGGGGAGATACGCAGTATTTT
V gene: TRBV15; D gene: .; J gene: TRBJ1-2; clone size: few; CDR3 protein: CATSPQQGPGYTF; CDR3 DNA: TGTGCCACCAGCCCCCAACAGGGACCCGGCTACACCTTC